This TCR beta chain was identified during a study of blood T cells in healthy people across ages (dated by TCRdb to between 2014 and 2016). The study in broad terms: In model experiments, template switching captured about one uniquely barcoded TCR beta cDNA molecule for every two T cells. The donors were divided into four age groups: young (average about 16 years), middle-aged (about 39), aged (about 61) and long-lived (nearly 85). To avoid experimental bias, donors of different ages were distributed randomly across sequencing lanes. Using the same blood draw, the study looked at two additional independent replicas of 1 million unique cDNA reads for two donors, one aged 18 to 30 and the other aged 80 or older. The study measured age-related changes in TCR beta repertoire diversity using deep sequencing normalized with unique cDNA molecular identifiers. Paper-wide results and their limitations: Compared with the aged group, the long-lived group had more naive CD4+ T cells, fewer expanded clones and increased TCR diversity, suggesting age selection. Bulk unsorted PBMC profiling prevented conclusive comparison of naive and antigen-experienced compartments. Observed TCR beta diversity per million T cells fell roughly linearly with age, and a significant reduction was already apparent by age around 40. Because the CMV infection status of the donors was unknown, age-related changes in expanded clonotypes may potentially have been confounded. Estimates of total diversity based on one million sequenced T cells were considered lower bounds and underestimates. There was a strong correlation between observed TCR beta diversity and the percentage of naive T cells measured by flow cytometry.

A word on this clonotype: It lacks a known antigen. There are no base qualities to consult, and no much larger clone falls within one base.

V and J lose 2 bases and 6 bases, and a span of 14 bases separates them. According to the germline V gene, CDR1 reads SGHTA and CDR2 reads FQGTGA. Inclusive of the bounding cysteine and phenylalanine, the CDR3 is 15 residues long. Just CDR3 DNA is preserved here, 45 bases in frame from base 1. Donors were about 36 systemically healthy Caucasian individuals from Russia aged roughly 6 to 100 years. Around 10 milliliters of peripheral blood were drawn from each donor into EDTA-treated Vacutainer tubes. Ficoll-Paque density-gradient centrifugation was used to isolate PBMCs, with at least 6 million per sample. Trizol reagent was used to extract total RNA from the PBMCs, yielding at least 5 micrograms per sample. For every donor, an aliquot of PBMCs went through flow cytometry to measure the percentages of naive CD45RAhigh/CD27high T cells. The library relied on 5' RACE. Sequencing was performed on an Illumina HiSeq 2500. A second PCR of about 7 to 12 cycles was performed with a sample-barcoded 5' primer and a J-beta primer mix. A unique molecular identifier was introduced onto each TCR beta cDNA molecule by a template-switch 5' adaptor carrying 12 random nucleotides. At least 2.5 million CDR3-containing paired-end reads were obtained from each sample. First-strand cDNA was synthesized from all RNA with the Mint cDNA synthesis kit, primed by a TRBC-specific oligonucleotide. Following uracil-DNA glycosylase treatment, a first 18-cycle PCR with universal primers M1SS and BC2_uni_R was performed on all cDNA. In the authors' own workflow: Each sample was normalized by randomly selecting 1 million high-quality reads, each carrying a distinct molecular identifier. Reads sharing molecular identifiers were discarded rather than binned into consensus sequences. CDR3 identification, clonotype clustering and error correction used MiTCR with a Q25 quality threshold and the strictest error-elimination algorithm. A nonparametric unseen species model with Euler transformation was used to estimate a lower bound on total TCR beta diversity. TCRdb took the public reads, trimmed them with fastp at Q25, ran MiXCR for clone calling and kept in-frame beta chains. Records with the same CDR3 protein are collapsed into one entry carrying the most frequent genes and DNA. TCRdb's processing, not the authors' own work, is the source of the V and J calls. Present in this sample are 850,000 to 1,000,000 distinct CDR3 sequences, 51% of which were seen just once. The ten top clones hold about a fifth of the sample.

The sequence derives from a woman in her fifties or sixties in good health. The chain joins TRBV7-3 to TRBJ1-5; a tentative D call is TRBD1 (5 bases match). Sequencing was performed on blood. The DNA is as follows: TGTGCCAGCAGCTTAGGGGAAACAGGAGTTCAGCCCCAGCATTTT. Translated, this is CASSLGETGVQPQHF.